One and the same sample provided the 25 T cell receptor beta chains below, sequenced in a study of siplizumab effects on memory and regulatory T cells. Only in-frame clones appear in the TCRdb table, and some are missing; sequencing was by immunoSEQ multiplex PCR. Among about 110,000 clones listed, roughly nine tenths were seen once. The sequenced sample consisted of Tregs sorted from blood. These receptors were collected from a human donor in good health.

The chain has TRBV28 and TRBJ2-7; no clear D. Germline assignment: CDR1 MDHEN and CDR2 SYDVKM. V shed 4 bases and J shed 2 bases, with 3 bases lying between them. This CDR3 is built from 11 residues. CDR3 residues: CASSSTYEQYF. CDR3 bases: TGTGCCAGCAGTTCAACCTACGAGCAGTACTTC.

This chain joins TRBV5-1 and TRBJ2-7; D remains ambiguous. Deletions cut 0 bases from V and 2 bases from J, with 3 bases between. This CDR3 is 12 amino acids long. In germline, CDR1 is SGHRS, CDR2 YFSETQ. CDR3 bases: TGCGCCAGCAGCTTGGGGGCCTACGAGCAGTACTTC. Protein: CASSLGAYEQYF.

The V call is TRBV2, the J call TRBJ2-3, with 10 bases identical to TRBD2. CDR1 is SNHLY and CDR2 is FYNNEI in the germline V gene. V was clipped by 9 bases and J by 5 bases; unmatched bases: 8. This CDR3 is 14 amino acids long. CDR3 sequence reads: CARGPSGRVDTQYF. CDR3 DNA: TGTGCCAGGGGCCCTAGCGGGAGAGTAGATACGCAGTATTTT.

This sequence joins TRBV7-2 and TRBJ1-4, with D unresolved. This CDR3 spans 15 amino acids. Germline values: CDR1 SGHTA, CDR2 FQGNSA. Trimming stripped 0 bases from V and 0 bases from J, with 5 bases between. The CDR3 coding sequence is TGTGCCAGCAGCTTAGCGGCAGCAACTAATGAAAAACTGTTTTTT. Translated, it gives CASSLAAATNEKLFF.

The chain joins TRBV5-6 to TRBJ1-1; D is uncertain. The CDR3 totals 12 residues. Trimming stripped 4 bases from V and 8 bases from J, with 12 bases between. Germline V CDR1 and CDR2: SGHDT, YYEEEE. CDR3 region: CASSRGSLEAFF. The CDR3 DNA is TGTGCCAGCAGCCGCGGGTCACTAGAAGCTTTCTTT.

The V call is TRBV28, the J call TRBJ2-1; TRBD2 agrees at 12 bases. This CDR3 region has 18 residues. CDR1 and CDR2 from the germline V gene are MDHEN and SYDVKM. Germline trimming cut 6 bases from V and 7 bases from J; bases unmatched to any gene: 16. CDR3 nucleotide sequence: TGTGCCAGCAGCCTCGCTGGAGGACTAGCGGGATTCCTAAATGAGCAGTTCTTC. Protein: CASSLAGGLAGFLNEQFF.

V and J are TRBV29-1 and TRBJ1-2; 7 bases fit TRBD1. With V trimmed by 3 bases and J by 8 bases, 9 bases remained unmatched. The CDR3 has 13 residues. CDR1 and CDR2 (germline): SQVTM, ANQGSEA. The CDR3 sequence is CSVEDRGGRGYTF. CDR3 DNA: TGCAGCGTTGAGGACAGAGGGGGCCGGGGCTACACCTTC.

The chain links TRBV27 to TRBJ2-3; TRBD2 is a possible D gene (7 bases). V was trimmed by 1 base and J by 1 base, leaving 12 bases between them. CDR1 is MNHEY and CDR2 is SMNVEV in the germline V gene (reference sequence). CDR3 length equals 16 residues. Here the CDR3 reads CASSLFGGLGTDTQYF. CDR3 nucleotide sequence: TGTGCCAGCAGTTTATTCGGGGGGCTGGGCACAGATACGCAGTATTTT.

The V gene is TRBV4-1, the J gene TRBJ1-3; tentatively, D is TRBD1 (5 bases). The CDR3 covers 15 residues. Trimming pared 0 bases from V and 2 bases from J, leaving 8 bases between. Germline V lookup: CDR1 MGHRA, CDR2 YSYEKL. CDR3 amino acids: CASSQDGGAGNTIYF. CDR3 nucleotide sequence: TGCGCCAGCAGCCAAGATGGGGGGGCTGGAAACACCATATATTTT.

This clone is a singleton in its sample. The V gene is TRBV6-6, the J gene TRBJ2-7; the D gene is possibly TRBD2 (6 bases). V gave up 6 bases and J gave up 6 bases, with 12 bases separating them. The germline V gene encodes CDR1 MNHNY and CDR2 SVGAGI (reference sequence). The CDR3 is 12 residues long. The CDR3 is CASSRDGGEQYF. The CDR3 DNA reads TGTGCCAGCAGCCGGGACGGGGGCGAGCAGTACTTC.

V and J are TRBV29-1 and TRBJ1-5, with D possibly being TRBD1 (6 bases). The germline V and J ends were trimmed by 7 bases and 5 bases, with 15 bases remaining between them. The CDR3 spans 13 residues. Germline V lookup: CDR1 SQVTM, CDR2 ANQGSEA. In nucleotides, the CDR3 is TGCAGCGCAGGGGTCCAAGAGGATCAGCCCCAGCATTTT. Encoded protein: CSAGVQEDQPQHF.

The CDR3 region is CASSLSGTRVTYEQYF. CDR3 coding DNA: TGCGCCAGCAGCTTGTCCGGGACACGGGTGACCTACGAGCAGTACTTC. The V gene is TRBV5-1, the J gene TRBJ2-7, with D tentatively TRBD1 (6 bases). The CDR3 has 16 residues. V gave up 1 base and J gave up 2 bases, with 16 bases separating them. Germline assignment: CDR1 SGHRS and CDR2 YFSETQ.

The chain carries TRBV7-9 and TRBJ2-5, with D uncertain. Germline CDR1 reads SEHNR; CDR2 reads FQNEAQ (reference sequence). The CDR3 consists of 11 residues. V gave up 4 bases and J gave up 5 bases, with 5 bases separating them. The CDR3 bases are TGTGCCAGCAGCTCCATGGAGACCCAGTACTTC. Encoded protein: CASSSMETQYF.

The rearrangement uses TRBV9 and TRBJ1-5; TRBD1 aligns across 8 bases. Germline V CDR1 and CDR2: SGDLS, YYNGEE. The CDR3 is 15 amino acids. The V and J ends lost 2 bases and 6 bases, in that order; junction bases with no gene match: 7. The CDR3: CASSVGQGVGQPQHF. The CDR3, as DNA: TGTGCCAGCAGCGTCGGACAGGGTGTAGGTCAGCCCCAGCATTTT. The full variable domain, completed using reference TRBV9 and TRBJ1-5, is DSGVTQTPKHLITATGQRVTLRCSPRSGDLSVYWYQQSLDQGLQFLIQYYNGEERAKGNILERFSAQQFPDLHSELNLSSLELGDSALYFCASSVGQGVGQPQHFGDGTRLSIL.

This chain joins TRBV5-1 and TRBJ1-2; no definite D call. The germline V gene encodes CDR1 SGHRS and CDR2 YFSETQ. V shed 4 bases and J shed 5 bases, with 9 bases lying between them. This CDR3 has 12 residues. CDR3 coding DNA: TGCGCCAGCAGCCGATCGGCTTATGGCTACACCTTC. It codes for CASSRSAYGYTF.

CDR3 residues: CASSALVPGYNEQFF. CDR3 nucleotide sequence: TGTGCCAGCAGCGCATTAGTCCCGGGGTACAATGAGCAGTTCTTC. The J gene is TRBJ2-1, the V gene TRBV9, with D maybe TRBD2 (5 bases). V was trimmed by 3 bases and J by 4 bases, leaving 14 bases between them. Germline V gene data show CDR1 as SGDLS and CDR2 as YYNGEE. This CDR3 region has 15 residues.

The V and J genes are TRBV5-4 and TRBJ2-3; the D is unclear. The CDR3 has 14 amino acids. V shed 3 bases and J shed 4 bases, with 12 bases lying between them. The germline gives CDR1 SGHNT, CDR2 YYREEE (reference sequence). The CDR3: CASSSGSGADTQYF. CDR3 nucleotides: TGTGCCAGCAGCTCCGGTAGTGGGGCAGATACGCAGTATTTT. The variable domain in full, with the rest retrieved from reference TRBV5-4 and TRBJ2-3, is ETGVTQSPTHLIKTRGQQVTLRCSSQSGHNTVSWYQQALGQGPQFIFQYYREEENGRGNFPPRFSGLQFPNYSSELNVNALELDDSALYLCASSSGSGADTQYFGPGTRLTVL.

This chain uses TRBV2 with TRBJ1-2; a weak D match, TRBD1 (5 bases). This CDR3 has 12 amino acids. CDR1 is SNHLY, CDR2 FYNNEI, per germline. The V gene lost 7 bases and the J gene lost 8 bases, with 14 bases spanning the gap. The DNA for the CDR3 is TGTGCCAGCACCGGAACGGGGACCGGCTACACCTTC. It translates to CASTGTGTGYTF.

The V call is TRBV11-1, the J call TRBJ2-1; D is uncertain. Deletions cut 4 bases from V and 8 bases from J, with 18 bases between. CDR1 and CDR2 (germline): SGHAT, FQDESV (reference sequence). CDR3 length: 15 residues. The CDR3 protein is CASSSSLLHAYEQFF. The CDR3 nucleotides are TGTGCCAGCAGCTCAAGCCTTCTACATGCCTATGAGCAGTTCTTC.

Here the CDR3 reads CASSPIPSGKGDEQFF. DNA of the CDR3: TGTGCCAGCAGCCCGATACCTAGCGGGAAGGGCGATGAGCAGTTCTTC. The V call is TRBV7-2, the J call TRBJ2-1; 9 bases map to TRBD2. Losses at the gene ends were 5 bases for V and 8 bases for J; bases not matched to a gene: 13. CDR1 SGHTA and CDR2 FQGNSA come from the germline V gene. CDR3 length: 16 residues.

V usage is TRBV7-9 and J usage is TRBJ2-2; D is possibly TRBD2 (5 bases). Trimming took off 10 bases at V and 4 bases at J, with 19 bases between the two ends. Germline V gene lookup returns CDR1 SEHNR and CDR2 FQNEAQ (reference sequence). The CDR3 totals 15 residues. CDR3 sequence (DNA): TGTGCCATATTCCACGGGGAGTCTCGCACCGGGGAGCTGTTTTTT. It specifies CAIFHGESRTGELFF.

Of note for this clone: A read error may account for a junction end that differs from germline. The chain links TRBV10-3 to TRBJ2-1; D is uncertain. The CDR3 sequence is 12 residues long. Germline loops: CDR1 ENHRY, CDR2 SYGVKD. As DNA, the CDR3 is TGTGCCATCAGTGAGTTTCATACAGAGGTCCTCTTC. Protein: CAISEFHTEVLF.

V is TRBV19 and J is TRBJ1-4; D gene ambiguous. Germline V CDR1 and CDR2: LNHDA, SQIVND (reference sequence). The CDR3 length is 14 residues. V was pared by 8 bases and J by 8 bases, with 18 bases between. The CDR3, as DNA: TGTGCCAGTCGAAGAAGTAGGGCCGGGGAAAAACTGTTTTTT. This translates into CASRRSRAGEKLFF.

The chain couples TRBV4-2 to TRBJ2-1, with D unclear. The V end was cut by 1 base, the J end by 0 bases, with 7 bases between. The length of the CDR3 is 15 residues. Germline V gene data show CDR1 as LGHNA and CDR2 as YNFKEQ. The CDR3 region has the DNA TGTGCCAGCAGCCAAGCGGCAAACTCCTACAATGAGCAGTTCTTC. This sequence encodes CASSQAANSYNEQFF.

The chain recombines TRBV2 with TRBJ1-1, with D tentatively TRBD1 (6 bases). The V gene's germline CDR1 is SNHLY and CDR2 FYNNEI. V lost 9 bases to trimming and J lost 0 bases, with 11 bases between them. The CDR3 length is 13 residues. CDR3 region: CASIGTLNTEAFF. In DNA form, the CDR3 reads TGTGCCAGTATAGGGACACTGAACACTGAAGCTTTCTTT.